The 19 T cell receptor beta chains reported below all come from one sample, sequenced in a study of shared clonotypes between healthy human individuals (dated by TCRdb to 2020 to 2021). Library method: the immunoSEQ multiplex PCR assay. The clones in this table, taken by TCRdb from immuneACCESS, are in-frame only. Not every clone is retained; where verified, under half of the shortfall comes from an unresolved V gene, and the cause of the rest is unknown. The sample has about 1.5 million clones on record, around 97% of them singletons. The ten top clones hold over 1% of the sample. Sequenced input: naive CD4+ T cells sorted from blood. The meaning of the sample's cell subset or site label: CD45RA+ positively selected. These receptors came from a young man in good health.

The CDR3 DNA is TGTGCCAGCAGTTTAGATACCTACAATGAGCAGTTCTTC. Translation gives CASSLDTYNEQFF. This chain connects TRBV28 to TRBJ2-1; D gene ambiguous. The germline CDR1 and CDR2 sequences are MDHEN and SYDVKM. The CDR3 is 13 residues long. V was cut by 2 bases and J by 2 bases, with 4 bases left in between.

The CDR3 protein is CASSRTGHEQFF. CDR3 coding DNA: TGCGCCAGCAGCCGTACCGGCCATGAGCAGTTCTTC. The V and J genes are TRBV5-1 and TRBJ2-1; no reliable D call. The V end was cut by 4 bases, the J end by 8 bases, with 10 bases between. The length of the CDR3 is 12 residues. CDR1 SGHRS and CDR2 YFSETQ come from the germline V gene. Based on the CDR3 plus reference TRBV5-1 and TRBJ2-1, the full variable domain is KAGVTQTPRYLIKTRGQQVTLSCSPISGHRSVSWYQQTPGQGLQFLFEYFSETQRNKGNFPGRFSGRQFSNSRSEMNVSTLELGDSALYLCASSRTGHEQFFGPGTRLTVL.

V gene TRBV6-5 combines with J gene TRBJ2-2, with unresolved D. Germline V CDR1 and CDR2: MNHEY, SVGAGI. The CDR3 extends over 11 amino acids. The ends were cut back, 10 bases at V and 1 base at J, with 4 bases in the middle. The CDR3 spells CATKNTGELFF. In nucleotides, the CDR3 is TGTGCCACCAAGAACACCGGGGAGCTGTTTTTT.

The chain couples TRBV5-4 to TRBJ2-5; the D gene is possibly TRBD1 (6 bases). Trimming left V 4 bases short and J 3 bases short, with 13 bases between. This CDR3 comprises 14 residues. CDR1 SGHNT and CDR2 YYREEE come from the germline V gene (reference sequence). The CDR3 is CASSPAGTKETQYF. CDR3 nucleotides: TGTGCCAGCAGCCCCGCAGGGACAAAAGAGACCCAGTACTTC. The full variable domain, rest sourced from reference TRBV5-4 and TRBJ2-5, is ETGVTQSPTHLIKTRGQQVTLRCSSQSGHNTVSWYQQALGQGPQFIFQYYREEENGRGNFPPRFSGLQFPNYSSELNVNALELDDSALYLCASSPAGTKETQYFGPGTRLLVL.

The table lists this clone with a count of one. V gene TRBV7-9 combines with J gene TRBJ2-5, with D maybe TRBD2 (7 bases). This CDR3 is built from 16 residues. The ends were cut back, 5 bases at V and 1 base at J, with 17 bases in the middle. Germline V CDR1 and CDR2: SEHNR, FQNEAQ (reference sequence). The CDR3 protein is CASSPAQGGFQETQYF. The CDR3 DNA reads TGTGCCAGCAGCCCAGCACAGGGAGGGTTCCAAGAGACCCAGTACTTC.

Regarding this clone: This sample also contains other DNA sequences that code for the same CDR3. The rearrangement joins TRBV5-1 to TRBJ2-2; D perhaps matches TRBD2 (5 bases). The CDR3 totals 13 residues. V was clipped by 4 bases and J by 3 bases, with 7 bases between them. In germline, CDR1 is SGHRS, CDR2 YFSETQ. This CDR3 reads CASSLDYTGELFF. The DNA for the CDR3 is TGCGCCAGCAGCCTGGACTACACCGGGGAGCTGTTTTTT.

With regard to this clone: Different DNA sequences within this sample yield the same CDR3. The chain employs TRBV28 and TRBJ1-1; TRBD1 is a possible D gene (5 bases). Per germline, CDR1 MDHEN and CDR2 SYDVKM. The CDR3 length is 14 residues. V was pared by 3 bases and J by 2 bases, with 10 bases between. CDR3 in amino acids: CASSLGGPNTEAFF. DNA of the CDR3: TGTGCCAGCAGTTTGGGGGGACCTAACACTGAAGCTTTCTTT.

The chain couples TRBV9 to TRBJ1-4; TRBD1 matches 7 bases. Trimming removed 0 bases from V and 7 bases from J; junction bases left unmatched: 9. The CDR3 consists of 16 residues. The germline gives CDR1 SGDLS, CDR2 YYNGEE. CDR3 sequence (DNA): TGTGCCAGCAGCGTAGGGATGACAGGGATGAGTGAAAAACTGTTTTTT. Protein product: CASSVGMTGMSEKLFF.

The genes are TRBV2 and TRBJ1-4; D gene ambiguous. V dropped 9 bases and J dropped 3 bases, with 17 bases sitting between them. The V gene's germline CDR1 is SNHLY and CDR2 FYNNEI. CDR3 length: 15 amino acids. DNA of the CDR3: TGTGCCAGTTCCCCGGACGGACGGCCTAATGAAAAACTGTTTTTT. It translates to CASSPDGRPNEKLFF.

The rearrangement uses TRBV18 and TRBJ1-1; no definite D call. The germline V and J ends were trimmed by 1 base and 1 base, with 16 bases remaining between them. CDR1 is KGHSH and CDR2 is LQKENI in the germline V gene. CDR3 length: 17 residues. DNA of the CDR3: TGTGCCAGCTCACCACGGGAAAGGGTAGGCGGGAACACTGAAGCTTTCTTT. This gives the protein CASSPRERVGGNTEAFF.

This chain uses TRBV4-2 with TRBJ2-7, with unresolved D. Germline lookup yields CDR1 LGHNA and CDR2 YNFKEQ. The V end lost 5 bases, the J end lost 7 bases, and 18 bases lay between the germline ends. The CDR3 has 14 amino acids. The CDR3 DNA follows: TGTGCCAGCAGCGAGAGTGAGCAAGCCGGGGAGCAGTACTTC. Translated, it gives CASSESEQAGEQYF.

The chain combines TRBV5-6 with TRBJ2-1; TRBD2 matches 11 bases. V lost 8 bases, J lost 8 bases, and 9 bases stayed unmatched. Germline lookup yields CDR1 SGHDT and CDR2 YYEEEE. The CDR3 is 14 residues long. CDR3 sequence reads: CASELAGAYHEQFF. The CDR3 DNA is TGTGCCAGTGAACTAGCGGGAGCTTACCATGAGCAGTTCTTC.

Concerning this clone: In the same sample, other DNA sequences code for this CDR3. The genes are TRBV5-1 and TRBJ2-3; a weak D match, TRBD2 (5 bases). The CDR3 consists of 13 residues. The ends were cut back, 2 bases at V and 3 bases at J, with 7 bases in the middle. CDR1 SGHRS and CDR2 YFSETQ come from the germline V gene. The CDR3 nucleotides are TGCGCCAGCAGCTTCGAGGGTACAGATACGCAGTATTTT. This sequence encodes CASSFEGTDTQYF.

J is TRBJ2-1 and V is TRBV2; 9 positions agree with TRBD2. Germline-derived CDR1 and CDR2 are SNHLY and FYNNEI. J gave up 6 bases and V 3 bases, and 6 bases lay outside the gene matches. This CDR3 is built from 15 residues. DNA for the CDR3: TGTGCCAGCAGTGAGAAGGCTAGCGGGGCCAATGAGCAGTTCTTC. This codes for CASSEKASGANEQFF.

The CDR3 loop is CASSQEVGYEQYF. The CDR3, as DNA: TGCGCCAGCAGCCAAGAAGTAGGATACGAGCAGTACTTC. The rearrangement links TRBV4-3 to TRBJ2-7; D is ambiguous. Trimming cost V 0 bases and J 4 bases, with 7 bases left between them. The CDR3 spans 13 residues. Per the germline V gene, CDR1 is LGHNA and CDR2 is YSLEER.

The rearrangement joins TRBV7-2 to TRBJ2-7; the D gene is possibly TRBD2 (6 bases). Germline lookup yields CDR1 SGHTA and CDR2 FQGNSA. The CDR3 sequence is 13 residues long. V lost 2 bases, J lost 5 bases, and 10 bases lay in between. DNA for the CDR3: TGTGCCAGCAGCTTATACAGGAGGGACGAGCAGTACTTC. Its translation is CASSLYRRDEQYF.

This sequence joins TRBV29-1 and TRBJ2-7; 8 nucleotides match TRBD2. This CDR3 has 16 amino acids. Germline V gene lookup returns CDR1 SQVTM and CDR2 ANQGSEA. Unmatched junction bases numbered 11, after V lost 2 bases and J lost 2 bases. DNA for the CDR3: TGCAGCGTTGAAATGAGGTCTAGCGGGCTCACCTACGAGCAGTACTTC. This translates into CSVEMRSSGLTYEQYF.

The chain joins TRBV11-2 to TRBJ1-3; D gene unclear. CDR1 SGHAT and CDR2 FQNNGV come from the germline V gene. CDR3 length equals 16 residues. The V and J ends lost 4 bases and 0 bases respectively, with 13 bases between them. The CDR3 here is CASSSIRGASGNTIYF. CDR3 bases: TGTGCCAGCAGCTCAATACGTGGCGCCTCTGGAAACACCATATATTTT.

The chain carries TRBV7-2 and TRBJ1-5, with TRBD1 as a possible D gene (6 bases). Looked up from germline, CDR1 is SGHTA and CDR2 is FQGNSA. The CDR3 spans 14 residues. Between the trimmed V and J ends, which lost 5 bases and 2 bases, there was a span of 10 bases. This chain's CDR3 is CASSSTGRNQPQHF. In nucleotides, the CDR3 is TGTGCCAGCAGCAGCACAGGGCGCAATCAGCCCCAGCATTTT.